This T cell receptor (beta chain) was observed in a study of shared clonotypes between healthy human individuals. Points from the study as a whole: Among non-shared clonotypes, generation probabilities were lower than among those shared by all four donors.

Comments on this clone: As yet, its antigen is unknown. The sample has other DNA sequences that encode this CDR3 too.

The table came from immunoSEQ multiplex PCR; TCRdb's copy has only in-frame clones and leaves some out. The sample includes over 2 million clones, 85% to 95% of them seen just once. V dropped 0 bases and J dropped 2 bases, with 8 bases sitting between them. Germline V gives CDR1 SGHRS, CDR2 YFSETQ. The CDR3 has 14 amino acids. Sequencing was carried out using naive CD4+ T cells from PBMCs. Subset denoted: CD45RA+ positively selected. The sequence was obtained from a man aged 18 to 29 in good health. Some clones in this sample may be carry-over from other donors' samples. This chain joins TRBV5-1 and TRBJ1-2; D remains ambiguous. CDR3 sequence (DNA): TGCGCCAGCAGCTTGGGTGGAGGGAACTATGGCTACACCTTC. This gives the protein CASSLGGGNYGYTF.